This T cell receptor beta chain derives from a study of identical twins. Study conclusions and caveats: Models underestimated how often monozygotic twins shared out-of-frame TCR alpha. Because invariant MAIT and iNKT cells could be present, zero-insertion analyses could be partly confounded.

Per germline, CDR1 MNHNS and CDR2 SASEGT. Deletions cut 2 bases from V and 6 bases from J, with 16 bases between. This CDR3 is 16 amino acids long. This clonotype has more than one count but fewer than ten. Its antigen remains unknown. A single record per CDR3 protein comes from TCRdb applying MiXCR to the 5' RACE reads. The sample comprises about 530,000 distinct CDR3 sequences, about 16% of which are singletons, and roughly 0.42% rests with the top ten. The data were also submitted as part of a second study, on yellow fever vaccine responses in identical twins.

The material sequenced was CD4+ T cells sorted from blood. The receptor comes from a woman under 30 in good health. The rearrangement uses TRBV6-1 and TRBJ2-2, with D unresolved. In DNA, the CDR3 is TGTGCCAGCAGTGAAAATAAAAAGTTAGTTGCCGGGGAGCTGTTTTTT. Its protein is CASSENKKLVAGELFF.